The 5 T cell receptor beta chains below were found in one sample sequenced in a study of cytomegalovirus exposure and HLA in healthy donors. The study ran its PCR with 60 Vbeta and 13 Jbeta primers. Produced via immunoSEQ multiplex PCR; TCRdb's table is partial and in-frame only. Here the sample spans about 180,000 clones, around three quarters being singletons. The sequenced material came from PBMCs. The receptors come from a woman aged 25 to 39 in good health and CMV-seropositive.

The chain uses TRBV27 and TRBJ1-6; possible D gene TRBD1, 5 bases. CDR3 length: 18 amino acids. CDR1 and CDR2 (germline): MNHEY, SMNVEV (reference sequence). V was shortened by 4 bases and J by 2 bases, with 18 bases between the two germline ends. The CDR3 bases are TGTGCCAGCAGTTCCCCGTCGGGAGGGGCCACCTATAATTCACCCCTCCACTTT. It specifies CASSSPSGGATYNSPLHF.

The chain carries TRBV5-1 and TRBJ2-4; D is perhaps TRBD2 (5 bases). Trimming cost V 4 bases and J 0 bases, with 20 bases left between them. Germline values: CDR1 SGHRS, CDR2 YFSETQ. The CDR3 has 18 amino acids. The CDR3 loop reads CASSPVGPGELAKNIQYF. CDR3 nucleotides: TGCGCCAGCAGCCCCGTTGGGCCCGGGGAGCTAGCCAAAAACATTCAGTACTTC.

The rearrangement uses TRBV5-1 and TRBJ1-1, with 7 bases aligning to TRBD1. Germline V gene lookup returns CDR1 SGHRS and CDR2 YFSETQ. The CDR3 is 16 amino acids. Germline trimming cut 4 bases from V and 0 bases from J; bases unmatched to any gene: 9. The CDR3 loop is CASSLRTGNLNTEAFF. In nucleotides, the CDR3 is TGCGCCAGCAGCCTTCGGACAGGCAACTTGAACACTGAAGCTTTCTTT.

This chain connects TRBV4-3 to TRBJ2-5, with a possible D match to TRBD2 (5 bases). The CDR3 sequence is 14 residues long. The V end was cut by 1 base, the J end by 2 bases, with 8 bases between. Per germline, CDR1 LGHNA and CDR2 YSLEER. CDR3 loop: CASSQGRLQETQYF. Written as DNA, the CDR3 is TGCGCCAGCAGCCAAGGTAGACTACAAGAGACCCAGTACTTC.

The chain employs TRBV18 and TRBJ1-6, with a possible D match to TRBD1 (6 bases). This CDR3 is built from 15 residues. V was pared by 5 bases and J by 4 bases, with 12 bases between. CDR1 is KGHSH and CDR2 is LQKENI in the germline V gene. The CDR3, as DNA: TGTGCCAGCTCAGGGGAAGGGGGTTATAATTCACCCCTCCACTTT. Amino acid sequence: CASSGEGGYNSPLHF.